The clone carrying this TCR beta chain was detected a few times. The antigen is not known. A much larger clone is a single base away; this may be a read error. The study drew donors from healthy Caucasian individuals in Russia aged roughly 6 to 100. The data were taken from a study of blood T cells in healthy people across ages. Study conclusions and caveats: TCR beta diversity per million T cells fell roughly linearly with age. Diversity estimates drawn from one million T cells were deemed underestimates.

The length of the CDR3 is 15 residues. In germline, CDR1 is SGHTA, CDR2 FQGNSA. Combining a sample-barcoded 5' primer with a J-beta primer mix, a second PCR ran for about 7 to 11 cycles. Each cDNA molecule carried a tag from a template-switch adaptor that contained 12 random nucleotides. MiXCR was run by TCRdb on the 5' RACE reads, yielding one entry per CDR3 protein. The repertoire includes roughly 900,000 distinct CDR3 sequences, more than 25% of them detected once, and 17% sits in the top ten. The TCR sequence derives from a woman older than 75 in good health. The sample consisted of blood. The rearrangement links TRBV7-2 to TRBJ2-3; a possible D gene is TRBD1 (5 bases). CDR3 DNA sequence: TGTGCCAGCAGCTTAGAAGGGGCGAGCACAGATACGCGGTATTTT. Translation: CASSLEGASTDTRYF.